The 7 T cell receptor beta chains reported below all come from one sample, sequenced in a study of PD-1 blockade in classical Hodgkin lymphoma. Time point described: cycle 4 day 1 (C4D1), after more than five weeks of nivolumab. All trial patients relapsed after autologous stem cell transplantation. Repertoires were generated with immunoSEQ multiplex PCR, while TCRdb's copy carries only in-frame clones and drops some. The table includes fewer than 95,000 clones, 83% detected once. This specimen consisted of peripheral blood mononuclear cells (PBMCs), obtained before the fourth cycle of nivolumab. These receptors all stem from a human donor with classical Hodgkin lymphoma.

The V call is TRBV7-2, the J call TRBJ2-7, with 9 positions matching TRBD1. V lost 3 bases to trimming and J lost 4 bases; unmatched junction nucleotides: 7. Germline lookup yields CDR1 SGHTA and CDR2 FQGNSA. The CDR3 totals 15 residues. DNA for the CDR3: TGTGCCAGCAGCTTGGCAGGGACAGGGCAATACGAGCAGTACTTC. Protein product: CASSLAGTGQYEQYF.

The chain recombines TRBV5-4 with TRBJ2-1; D remains unclear. The germline CDR1 and CDR2 sequences are SGHNT and YYREEE (reference sequence). Trimming shortened V by 0 bases and J by 16 bases, and 14 bases separated the two germline ends. The CDR3 spans 12 residues. The DNA of the CDR3 is TGTGCCAGCAGCTTGGACCGCACTGACCTTTTCTTC. Translating it yields CASSLDRTDLFF.

The V call is TRBV29-1, the J call TRBJ2-1; D is uncertain. V lost 6 bases and J lost 0, with 9 bases in between. There are 13 residues in the CDR3. From germline, CDR1 is SQVTM and CDR2 ANQGSEA. As DNA, the CDR3 is TGCAGCGTGGTACACCGCTCCTACAATGAGCAGTTCTTC. Its translation is CSVVHRSYNEQFF.

The chain is built from TRBV7-2 and TRBJ2-5; weak D call: TRBD1 (6 bases). The CDR3 is made up of 17 amino acids. CDR1 SGHTA and CDR2 FQGNSA come from the germline V gene. The germline V and J ends were trimmed by 0 bases and 9 bases, with 23 bases remaining between them. The CDR3 protein is CASSLAPGPGRAGAQYF. The CDR3, as DNA: TGTGCCAGCAGCTTAGCACCGGGGCCGGGAAGGGCAGGGGCCCAGTACTTC.

Here the CDR3 reads CASSGGTGAKNIQYF. The CDR3 DNA reads TGTGCCAGCAGTGGCGGGACTGGAGCCAAAAACATTCAGTACTTC. The chain uses TRBV6-6 and TRBJ2-4, with D perhaps TRBD2 (6 bases). V was cut by 5 bases and J by 0 bases, with 11 bases left in between. Looked up from germline, CDR1 is MNHNY and CDR2 is SVGAGI (reference sequence). There are 15 residues in the CDR3.

J is TRBJ2-2 and V is TRBV11-2, with D possibly TRBD2 on 6 matching bases. The CDR3 length is 15 residues. Trimming removed 3 bases at V and 0 bases at J, with 8 bases between. Germline CDR1 is SGHAT and CDR2 is FQNNGV. The CDR3 protein is CASSFGTPNTGELFF. The CDR3 DNA reads TGTGCCAGCAGCTTCGGGACTCCGAACACCGGGGAGCTGTTTTTT.

The sample holds one count of this clone. V and J are TRBV29-1 and TRBJ2-1; no clear D gene. CDR3 length: 11 amino acids. V was pared by 2 bases and J by 5 bases, with 4 bases between. CDR1 and CDR2 from the germline V gene are SQVTM and ANQGSEA. The CDR3 sequence: CSVEPDNEQFF. CDR3 coding DNA: TGCAGCGTTGAACCAGACAATGAGCAGTTCTTC.